This T cell receptor beta chain was sequenced in a study of early T cells in non-severe SARS-CoV-2 infection. The V end was cut by 4 bases, the J end by 6 bases, with 10 bases between. The CDR3 contains 12 residues. CDR1 and CDR2 (germline): LNHNV, YYDKDF (reference sequence). A single record per CDR3 protein comes from TCRdb applying MiXCR to the 5' RACE reads. The repertoire holds over 50,000 distinct CDR3 sequences, with around 13% as singletons. This clonotype has a count of ten or more. The clonotype was recovered from an adult who was a healthcare worker with PCR-confirmed SARS-CoV-2 infection or an uninfected control (not recorded which). This sequence joins TRBV15 and TRBJ2-7; perhaps TRBD2 as D (5 bases). Sequencing was performed on whole blood. CDR3 nucleotide sequence: TGTGCCACCAGCATATCGGGGAGCGAGCAGTACTTC. Translation gives CATSISGSEQYF. Full variable domain (outside the CDR3, taken from reference TRBV15 and TRBJ2-7): DAMVIQNPRYQVTQFGKPVTLSCSQTLNHNVMYWYQQKSSQAPKLLFHYYDKDFNNEADTPDNFQSRRPNTSFCFLDIRSPGLGDTAMYLCATSISGSEQYFGPGTRLTVT.